The TCR beta chain under discussion was sequenced for a study of memory CD4+ T cells and cytomegalovirus serostatus. Produced via immunoSEQ multiplex PCR; TCRdb's table is partial and in-frame only. Of approximately 40,000 clones listed, 60% to 85% are singletons. Single viable CD3+CD4+CD8-CD45RO+ cells were sorted as the memory CD4+ T cells. The CDR3 consists of 14 residues. Germline V gene data show CDR1 as SGHTA and CDR2 as FQGNSA. V was trimmed by 5 bases and J by 4 bases, leaving 15 bases between them. The sample taken for sequencing was memory CD4+ T cells from blood. This rearrangement joins TRBV7-2 to TRBJ2-7; D is undetermined. The receptor was derived from an adult in good health and CMV-seronegative. CDR3 in amino acids: CASSLDFRGYEQYF. The CDR3 DNA reads as TGTGCCAGCAGCCTCGATTTTCGTGGTTACGAGCAGTACTTC.